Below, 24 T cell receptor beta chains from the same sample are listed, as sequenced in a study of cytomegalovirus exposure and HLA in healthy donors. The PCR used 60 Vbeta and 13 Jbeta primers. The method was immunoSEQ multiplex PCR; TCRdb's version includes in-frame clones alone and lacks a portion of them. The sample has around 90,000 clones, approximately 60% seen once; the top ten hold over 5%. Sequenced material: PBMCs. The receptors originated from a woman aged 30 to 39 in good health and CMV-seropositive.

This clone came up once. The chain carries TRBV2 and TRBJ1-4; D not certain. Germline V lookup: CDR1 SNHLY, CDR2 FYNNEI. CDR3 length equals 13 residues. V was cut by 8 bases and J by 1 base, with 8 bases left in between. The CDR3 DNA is TGTGCCAGCGTACGGGAAACTAATGAAAAACTGTTTTTT. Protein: CASVRETNEKLFF.

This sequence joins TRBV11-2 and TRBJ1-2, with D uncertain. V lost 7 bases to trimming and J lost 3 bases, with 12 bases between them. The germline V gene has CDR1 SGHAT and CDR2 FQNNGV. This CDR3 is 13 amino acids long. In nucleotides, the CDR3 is TGTGCCAGCACCCCCTTGGCGGACTATGGCTACACCTTC. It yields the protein CASTPLADYGYTF.

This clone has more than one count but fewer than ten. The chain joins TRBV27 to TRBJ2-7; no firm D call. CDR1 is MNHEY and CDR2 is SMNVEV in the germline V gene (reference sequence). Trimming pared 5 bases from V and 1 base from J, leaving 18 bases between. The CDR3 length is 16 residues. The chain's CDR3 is CASSISPGFRSYEQYF. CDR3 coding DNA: TGTGCCAGCAGTATAAGCCCAGGTTTTAGATCCTACGAGCAGTACTTC.

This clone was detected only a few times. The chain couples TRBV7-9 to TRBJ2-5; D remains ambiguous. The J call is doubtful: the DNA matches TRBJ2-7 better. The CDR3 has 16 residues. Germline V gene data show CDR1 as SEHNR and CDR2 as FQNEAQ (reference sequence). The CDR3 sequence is CASSPTSGSATYEQYF. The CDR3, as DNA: TGTGCCAGCAGCCCCACGTCCGGCTCAGCGACCTACGAGCAGTACTTC.

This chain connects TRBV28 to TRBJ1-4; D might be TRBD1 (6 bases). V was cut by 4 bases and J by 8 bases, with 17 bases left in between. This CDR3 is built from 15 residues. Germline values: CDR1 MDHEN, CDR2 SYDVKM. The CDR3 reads CASSSPTGPREKLFF. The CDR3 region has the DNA TGTGCCAGCAGTTCCCCCACAGGGCCAAGAGAAAAACTGTTTTTT.

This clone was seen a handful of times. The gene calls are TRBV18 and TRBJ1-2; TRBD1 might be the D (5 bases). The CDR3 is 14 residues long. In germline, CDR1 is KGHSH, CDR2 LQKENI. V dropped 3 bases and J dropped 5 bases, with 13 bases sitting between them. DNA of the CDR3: TGTGCCAGCTCACCCACCAGGGAAGGGTATGGCTACACCTTC. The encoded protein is CASSPTREGYGYTF.

CDR3 residues: CASRPPGGNTEAFF. The CDR3 DNA follows: TGTGCCAGCAGACCACCGGGGGGAAACACTGAAGCTTTCTTT. J is TRBJ1-1 and V is TRBV5-4, with TRBD1 as a possible D gene (5 bases). The germline V gene encodes CDR1 SGHNT and CDR2 YYREEE (reference sequence). Trimming left V 5 bases short and J 2 bases short, with 13 bases between. The CDR3 extends over 14 amino acids. Based on the CDR3 plus reference TRBV5-4 and TRBJ1-1, the full variable domain is ETGVTQSPTHLIKTRGQQVTLRCSSQSGHNTVSWYQQALGQGPQFIFQYYREEENGRGNFPPRFSGLQFPNYSSELNVNALELDDSALYLCASRPPGGNTEAFFGQGTRLTVV.

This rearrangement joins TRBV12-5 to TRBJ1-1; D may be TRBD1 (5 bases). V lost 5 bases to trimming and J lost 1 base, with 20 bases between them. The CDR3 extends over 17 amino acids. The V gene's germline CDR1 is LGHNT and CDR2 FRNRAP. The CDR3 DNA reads TGTGCTAGTGGTCGGCTGACAGCACCCTTACCGAACACTGAAGCTTTCTTT. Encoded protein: CASGRLTAPLPNTEAFF.

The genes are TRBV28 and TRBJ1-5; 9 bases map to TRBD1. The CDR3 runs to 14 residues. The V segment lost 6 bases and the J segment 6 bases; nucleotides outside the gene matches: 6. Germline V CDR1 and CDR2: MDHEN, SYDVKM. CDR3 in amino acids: CASRRQGDVQPQHF. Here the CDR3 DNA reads TGTGCCAGCAGAAGACAGGGGGATGTTCAGCCCCAGCATTTT.

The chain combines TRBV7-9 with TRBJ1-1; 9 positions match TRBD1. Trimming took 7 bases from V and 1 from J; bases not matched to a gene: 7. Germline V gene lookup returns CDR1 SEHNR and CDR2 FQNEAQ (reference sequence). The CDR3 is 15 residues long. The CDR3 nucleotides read TGTGCCAGCAATCCGGGACAGGGCGCGAACACTGAAGCTTTCTTT. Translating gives CASNPGQGANTEAFF.

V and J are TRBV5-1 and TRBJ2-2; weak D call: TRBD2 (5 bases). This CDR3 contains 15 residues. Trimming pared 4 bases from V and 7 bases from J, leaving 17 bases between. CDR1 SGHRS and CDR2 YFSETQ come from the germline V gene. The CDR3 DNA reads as TGCGCCAGCAGCCCACAACGCCGGGAACTCGGGGAGCTGTTTTTT. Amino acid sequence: CASSPQRRELGELFF.

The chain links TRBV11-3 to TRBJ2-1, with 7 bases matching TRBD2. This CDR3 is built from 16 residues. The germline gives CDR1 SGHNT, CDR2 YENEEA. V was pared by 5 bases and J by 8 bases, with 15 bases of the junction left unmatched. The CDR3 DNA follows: TGTGCCAGCAGCCTTTCTGCGGGGGAACGTTGGGATGAGCAGTTCTTC. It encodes CASSLSAGERWDEQFF.

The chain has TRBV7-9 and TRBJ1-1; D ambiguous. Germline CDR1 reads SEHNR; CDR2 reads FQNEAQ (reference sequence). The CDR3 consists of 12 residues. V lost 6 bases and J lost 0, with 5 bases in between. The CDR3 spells CASSRMNTEAFF. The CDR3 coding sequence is TGTGCCAGCAGTCGTATGAACACTGAAGCTTTCTTT.

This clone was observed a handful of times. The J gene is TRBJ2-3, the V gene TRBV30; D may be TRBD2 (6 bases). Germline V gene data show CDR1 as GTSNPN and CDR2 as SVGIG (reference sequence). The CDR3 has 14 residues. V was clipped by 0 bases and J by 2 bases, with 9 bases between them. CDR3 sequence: CAWSVGGNTDTQYF. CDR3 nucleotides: TGTGCCTGGAGTGTGGGGGGAAACACAGATACGCAGTATTTT.

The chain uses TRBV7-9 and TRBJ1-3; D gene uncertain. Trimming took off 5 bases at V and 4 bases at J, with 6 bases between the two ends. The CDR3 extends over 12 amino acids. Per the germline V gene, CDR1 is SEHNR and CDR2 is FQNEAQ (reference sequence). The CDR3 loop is CASSEVGNTIYF. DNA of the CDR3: TGTGCCAGCAGCGAGGTGGGAAACACCATATATTTT. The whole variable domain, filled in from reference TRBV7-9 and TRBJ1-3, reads DTGVSQNPRHKITKRGQNVTFRCDPISEHNRLYWYRQTLGQGPEFLTYFQNEAQLEKSRLLSDRFSAERPKGSFSTLEIQRTEQGDSAMYLCASSEVGNTIYFGEGSWLTVV.

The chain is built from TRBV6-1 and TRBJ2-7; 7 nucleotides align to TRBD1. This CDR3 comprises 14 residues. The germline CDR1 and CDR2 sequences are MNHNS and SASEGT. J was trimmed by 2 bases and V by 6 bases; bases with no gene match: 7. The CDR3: CASRDRAGAYEQYF. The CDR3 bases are TGTGCCAGCAGAGACAGGGCCGGGGCCTACGAGCAGTACTTC.

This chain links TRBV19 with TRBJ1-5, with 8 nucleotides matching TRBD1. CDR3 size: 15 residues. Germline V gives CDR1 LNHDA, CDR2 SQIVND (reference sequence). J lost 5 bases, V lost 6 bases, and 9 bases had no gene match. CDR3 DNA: TGTGCCAGTAGCCACGGGACAGGTTTACATCAGCCCCAGCATTTT. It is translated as CASSHGTGLHQPQHF.

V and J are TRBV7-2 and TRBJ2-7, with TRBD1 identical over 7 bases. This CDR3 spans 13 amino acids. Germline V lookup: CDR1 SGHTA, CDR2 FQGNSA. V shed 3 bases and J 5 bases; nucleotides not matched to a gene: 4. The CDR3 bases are TGTGCCAGCAGCTTCACGACAGGGCACGAGCAGTACTTC. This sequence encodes CASSFTTGHEQYF.

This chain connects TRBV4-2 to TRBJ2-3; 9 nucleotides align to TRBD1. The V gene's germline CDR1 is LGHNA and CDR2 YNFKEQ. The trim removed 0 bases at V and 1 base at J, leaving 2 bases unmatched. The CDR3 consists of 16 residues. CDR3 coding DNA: TGTGCCAGCAGCCAAGAACGACAGGGGGGCACAGATACGCAGTATTTT. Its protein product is CASSQERQGGTDTQYF.

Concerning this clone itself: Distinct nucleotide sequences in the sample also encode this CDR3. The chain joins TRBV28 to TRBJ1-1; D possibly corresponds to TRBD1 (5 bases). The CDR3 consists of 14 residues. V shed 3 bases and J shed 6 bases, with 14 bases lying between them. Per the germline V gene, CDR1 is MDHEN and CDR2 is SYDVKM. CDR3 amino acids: CASSLGGGLPEAFF. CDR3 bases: TGTGCCAGCAGTTTGGGCGGGGGTCTCCCTGAAGCTTTCTTT.

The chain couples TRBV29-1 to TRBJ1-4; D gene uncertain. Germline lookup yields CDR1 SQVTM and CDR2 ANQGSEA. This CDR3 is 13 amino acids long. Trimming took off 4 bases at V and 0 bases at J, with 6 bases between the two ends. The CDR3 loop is CSVGGSTNEKLFF. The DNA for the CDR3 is TGCAGCGTTGGAGGGTCAACTAATGAAAAACTGTTTTTT.

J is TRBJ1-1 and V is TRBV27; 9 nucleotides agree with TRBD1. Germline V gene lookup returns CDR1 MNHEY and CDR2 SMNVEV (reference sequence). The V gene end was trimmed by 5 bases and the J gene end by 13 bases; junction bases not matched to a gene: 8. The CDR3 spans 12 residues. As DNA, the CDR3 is TGTGCCAGCAGTCAGACAGGGGGATTAGGTTTCTTT. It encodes CASSQTGGLGFF.

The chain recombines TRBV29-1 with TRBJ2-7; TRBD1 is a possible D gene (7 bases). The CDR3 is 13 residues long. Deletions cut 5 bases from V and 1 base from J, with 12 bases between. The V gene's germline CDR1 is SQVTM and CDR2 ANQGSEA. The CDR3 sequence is CSVRQGGSYEQYF. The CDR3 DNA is TGCAGCGTTAGACAGGGAGGATCCTACGAGCAGTACTTC.

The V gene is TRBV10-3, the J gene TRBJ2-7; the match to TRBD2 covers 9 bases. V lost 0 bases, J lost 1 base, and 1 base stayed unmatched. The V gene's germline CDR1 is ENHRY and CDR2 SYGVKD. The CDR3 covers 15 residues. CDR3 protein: CAISESLAGSYEQYF. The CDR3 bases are TGTGCCATCAGTGAGTCGCTAGCGGGGTCCTACGAGCAGTACTTC.